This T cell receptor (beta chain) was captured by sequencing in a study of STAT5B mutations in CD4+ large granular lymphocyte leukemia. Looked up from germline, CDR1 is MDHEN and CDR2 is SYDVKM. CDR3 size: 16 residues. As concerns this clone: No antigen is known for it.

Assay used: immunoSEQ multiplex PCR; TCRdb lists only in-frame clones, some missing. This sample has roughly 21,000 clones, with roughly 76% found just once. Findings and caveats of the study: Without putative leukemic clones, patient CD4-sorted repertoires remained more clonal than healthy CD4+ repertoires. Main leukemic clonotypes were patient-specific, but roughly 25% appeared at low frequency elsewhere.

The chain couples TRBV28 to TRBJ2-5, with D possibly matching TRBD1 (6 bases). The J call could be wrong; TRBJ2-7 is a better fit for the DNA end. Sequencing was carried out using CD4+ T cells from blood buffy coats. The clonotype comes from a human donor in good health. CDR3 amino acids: CASSFQVGQWTYEQYF. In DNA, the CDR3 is TGTGCCAGCAGTTTCCAGGTCGGACAGTGGACCTACGAGCAGTACTTC.